This T cell receptor (beta chain) was observed in a study of blood T cell repertoires in COVID-19 (dated by TCRdb to about 2020). Broadly, across the study: Samples covering the acute and convalescent phases of COVID-19 were provided by collaborators in the United States, Italy and Spain. The prospective study material was composed of cDNA or gDNA derived from T cells, B-cell-depleted T cells, or PBMCs. The dataset comprised deeply sampled blood TCRbeta repertoires from subjects exposed to, actively infected with, or recovered from COVID-19. The repertoires were released in a freely available public database intended as a resource for research on the immune response to SARS-CoV-2. The samples were drawn from the first 160 participants of the ongoing ImmuneRACE study and from over 950 subjects provided by 6 global collaborators. The sample metadata nearly always contained a de-identified subject ID, COVID-19 status, age in years and sex. Where available, HLA class I and class II types were taken from metadata supplied by the sample provider and were not determined by assay-based typing.

In Seattle, one collaborating source enrolled patients while the infection was active and tracked those patients longitudinally over the course of disease. The collaborating institutions used their own protocols to collect whole blood in K2EDTA tubes. Collaborator samples were shipped for TCRbeta analysis as frozen whole blood, isolated PBMCs, or DNA extracted from either sample type. Results and caveats for the whole study, not just this receptor: How much clinical and demographic metadata was included differed by source and by participant, and the metadata was provided uncurated.

Comment on this clone: It lacks a known antigen. Per-nucleotide qualities are absent, and no much larger clonotype sits a single base away.

The CDR3 has 17 amino acids, counting the end cysteine and phenylalanine. Of all the DNA, just the CDR3 is kept, 51 bases in frame from base 1. CDR1 and CDR2 are read off the germline V gene as SGHVS and FNYEAQ. Trimmed from V: 5 bases; trimmed from J: 1 base; junction bases lacking a gene match: 11. TCRbeta CDR3 regions were amplified from genomic DNA by means of the immunoSEQ Assay, a bias-controlled multiplex PCR. In the paper's pipeline: Nucleated cell counts per sample were estimated from amplification of reference gene primers within the assay. To quantify the absolute abundance of each unique TCRbeta CDR3 rearrangement, sequence reads were collapsed and filtered. For each sample, productive Simpson clonality was calculated by taking the square root of Simpson's diversity index across productive rearrangements. TCRdb's version of the immuneACCESS table is confined to in-frame rearrangements and falls short of the full clone set. An unresolved V gene accounts for under half of the shortfall where checked; the remainder is of unknown origin. V, J and clone size were drawn from that table, and D and trimming were deduced from the DNA. This sample comprises about 300,000 clones, about 91% of them detected only once. 1.6% of the sample is held by the ten biggest clonotypes.

This TCR was sampled from a woman between 25 and 40 years old with COVID-19, enrolled during active disease. The V and J segments used are TRBV7-6 and TRBJ2-3; 8 nucleotides in the junction match TRBD2. The sample consisted of peripheral blood. The DNA is TGTGCCAGCAGCCTGCGTGGCGGGGGGCTCGGCACAGATACGCAGTATTTT. It specifies CASSLRGGGLGTDTQYF.